This TCR beta chain was captured by sequencing in a study of identifying expanded T cells in peripheral blood (dated by TCRdb to the late 2010s). Concerning the study at large: Technical replicates were generated by sequencing separate aliquots of the same genomic DNA pool, with four replicates compared pairwise. The paper as a whole reports these results and caveats: Across all healthy donors, variance in clone template counts between roughly two-week samples was found to increase significantly with total template count. The authors expected that over much longer intervals, such as months to years, biological variance in healthy repertoires might increase even further. The beta-binomial model significantly reduced the number of clones called differentially abundant and the false-positive rate across all healthy-donor time intervals. The binomial model flagged approximately 1.2 differentially abundant clones between technical replicates, compared with about 16 over approximately two weeks and 19 to 20 over around four weeks.

CDR1 and CDR2 are read off the germline V gene (reference sequence) as LNHDA and SQIVND. From the cysteine through the phenylalanine, the CDR3 covers 14 amino acids. Only the CDR3 DNA is retained, 42 bases long and in frame from the first base. V is shortened by 5 bases, J by 8 bases, and the region joining them spans 18 bases. No immune events such as infections were documented for the healthy donors during the collection period. Healthy-donor blood repertoires served as a training cohort to calibrate time-dependent variance in a beta-binomial model of T-cell clone differential abundance. There were around 10 healthy donors in the training cohort, of whom 3 were female and 7 were male. Donor ages ranged from roughly 29 to 64 years, with an average of around 43 years. Whole blood was collected from each healthy donor at three time points spaced around 2 weeks apart and obtained from a commercial supplier. For immunosequencing, genomic DNA was extracted from whole blood that had not been sorted.

The immunoSEQ Assay, which uses bias-controlled multiplex PCR amplification of genomic DNA, was used to profile TCRbeta CDR3 regions. From the authors' description of their analysis: The absolute abundance of each unique TCRbeta CDR3 region was quantified after sequences were collapsed and filtered. Differential abundance was tested with a binomial (Fisher-equivalent) model and with a beta-binomial model adding time-dependent variance fitted from healthy donors. Clones with fewer than 5 combined templates were removed, and differential abundance was called for clones with a Benjamini-Hochberg FDR below 0.01. The form v = (b*log(k)+a)^2 was used to model beta-binomial variance as a function of total template count across the two samples. The table comes from immuneACCESS by way of TCRdb, which keeps in-frame sequences with V and J called. Part of the clones is missing from these tables; in studies checked, under half for an unresolved V gene and the rest for unknown reasons. For V, J and clone size, that table is used; D and trimming come from the DNA. The sample table contains around 60,000 clones; only one count was recorded for around 86% of them. The ten top clones hold 19% of the sample.

Comment on this clone: This receptor's antigen is unknown. Nothing much larger sits one base from this clone, and base qualities are not available.

Recombination connected TRBV19 to TRBJ1-2; matching of 5 bases hints at TRBD1 as the D gene. The sequence came from a person aged 18 to 70 in good health. Specimen: blood. The DNA sequence is TGTGCCAGTAGTTTCGAGCTCCGGGACCCAGGCTACACCTTC. Translated, this gives CASSFELRDPGYTF.